This T cell receptor (beta chain) is drawn from a study of cytomegalovirus exposure and HLA in healthy donors. Points from the study as a whole: Most TCR sequences proved rare, with some public TCRs found in many donors. Researchers reported that a few CMV-associated chains were confirmed in vitro as CMV antigen-specific. What TCR beta sequences reportedly achieved was accurate prediction of HLA-A and HLA-B alleles in most subjects. In an earlier analysis, productive rearrangement rates for most beta V segments clustered near 90% or 30%.

V was cut by 1 base and J by 11 bases, with 21 bases left in between. Germline V lookup: CDR1 SGHVS, CDR2 FNYEAQ. The CDR3 totals 17 residues. On this clone itself: The antigen is unknown.

PCR employed 60 Vbeta and 13 Jbeta primers. Only in-frame clones appear in the TCRdb table, and some are missing; sequencing was by immunoSEQ multiplex PCR. Its clone listing holds 150,000 to 200,000 clones. The rearrangement uses TRBV7-6 and TRBJ1-6; D not certain. The sequenced sample was PBMCs. The TCR was taken from a young woman in good health and CMV-seropositive. In nucleotides, the CDR3 is TGTGCCAGCAGCTTAGAGGACGGGATTTCTTCGAATCCACCCCTCCACTTT. Its translation is CASSLEDGISSNPPLHF.